These 14 T cell receptor beta chains originate from one sample sequenced in a study of STAT5B mutations in CD4+ large granular lymphocyte leukemia. The protocol was immunoSEQ multiplex PCR, while the TCRdb copy is restricted to in-frame clones and leaves out a portion. The data hold around 33,000 clones, with more than 60% observed a single time. The sample was CD4+ T cells from blood buffy coats. The source is a human donor in good health.

The chain is built from TRBV19 and TRBJ2-3, with 7 nucleotides matching TRBD1. The germline CDR1 and CDR2 sequences are LNHDA and SQIVND (reference sequence). The V gene end was trimmed by 7 bases and the J gene end by 0 bases; junction bases not matched to a gene: 4. This CDR3 comprises 14 residues. CDR3 DNA: TGTGCCAGTAATCCAGGGGGTAGCACAGATACGCAGTATTTT. Amino acid sequence: CASNPGGSTDTQYF. The full variable domain, with the rest looked up from reference TRBV19 and TRBJ2-3, is DGGITQSPKYLFRKEGQNVTLSCEQNLNHDAMYWYRQDPGQGLRLIYYSQIVNDFQKGDIAEGYSVSREKKESFPLTVTSAQKNPTAFYLCASNPGGSTDTQYFGPGTRLTVL.

DNA for the CDR3: TGTGCCAGCAGTAACAGACCTGCAACTAATGAAAAACTGTTTTTT. Translated: CASSNRPATNEKLFF. The chain carries TRBV27 and TRBJ1-4; D unresolved. The CDR3 consists of 15 residues. CDR1 MNHEY and CDR2 SMNVEV come from the germline V gene (reference sequence). Between the trimmed V and J ends, which lost 5 bases and 0 bases, there was a span of 10 bases.

The rearrangement uses TRBV9 and TRBJ1-5; 10 positions agree with TRBD1. In germline, CDR1 is SGDLS, CDR2 YYNGEE. The trim removed 3 bases at V and 5 bases at J, leaving 11 bases unmatched. There are 17 residues in the CDR3. This CDR3 is CASSAGQGRFGDQPQHF. The DNA of the CDR3 is TGTGCCAGCAGCGCGGGACAGGGGAGGTTTGGGGATCAGCCCCAGCATTTT.

This sequence joins TRBV6-5 and TRBJ1-5; tentative D call: TRBD1 (5 bases). Germline-derived CDR1 and CDR2 are MNHEY and SVGAGI. The CDR3 is 15 amino acids. Trimming took 6 bases from V and 7 from J, leaving 19 bases between them. CDR3 amino acids: CASSLSGTVNQPQHF. The CDR3 DNA reads TGTGCCAGCAGCCTTTCCGGGACTGTTAACCAGCCCCAGCATTTT.

The V gene is TRBV7-6, the J gene TRBJ2-3; D not resolved. There are 12 residues in the CDR3. Between the trimmed V and J ends, which lost 4 bases and 8 bases, there was a span of 10 bases. CDR1 and CDR2 from the germline V gene are SGHVS and FNYEAQ. Here the CDR3 DNA reads TGTGCCAGCAGCTCCTGGGCAGGTACGCAGTATTTT. This gives the protein CASSSWAGTQYF. Full variable domain (outside the CDR3, taken from reference TRBV7-6 and TRBJ2-3): GAGVSQSPRYKVTKRGQDVALRCDPISGHVSLYWYRQALGQGPEFLTYFNYEAQQDKSGLPNDRFSAERPEGSISTLTIQRTEQRDSAMYRCASSSWAGTQYFGPGTRLTVL.

The table lists this clone with a count of one. V and J are TRBV5-3 and TRBJ1-4; D is unresolved. TRBV5-3 is known as an ORF, though its function is uncertain. The CDR3 contains 18 residues. With 5 bases removed from V and 9 bases from J, the gap between germline ends came to 29 bases. CDR3 bases: TGTGCCAGAAGGCCGATCCCCGAGCCCGAGGCGGAAACTAAAAAACTGTTTTTT. Its protein is CARRPIPEPEAETKKLFF.

The count of this clone is one. V and J are TRBV21-1 and TRBJ1-5. TRBV21-1 is a documented pseudogene. The length of the CDR3 is 14 residues. The CDR3 protein is CAGDSGLSNQPQHF. CDR3 sequence (DNA): TGTGCCGGGGACTCAGGGCTTAGCAATCAGCCCCAGCATTTT.

V and J are TRBV5-1 and TRBJ2-1, with 9 bases fitting TRBD1. This CDR3 region has 14 residues. With 4 bases clipped from V and 4 bases from J, the junction kept 3 bases outside the gene matches. From germline, CDR1 is SGHRS and CDR2 YFSETQ. CDR3: CASSGTGLYNEQFF. The CDR3 region has the DNA TGCGCCAGCAGCGGGACAGGGCTTTACAATGAGCAGTTCTTC.

The chain joins TRBV5-5 to TRBJ2-1, with D hard to call. CDR1 SGHKS and CDR2 YYEKEE come from the germline V gene (reference sequence). With 3 bases removed from V and 8 bases from J, the gap between germline ends came to 6 bases. CDR3 size: 11 residues. The CDR3 region is CASSSLDEQFF. As DNA, the CDR3 is TGTGCCAGCAGCTCCCTCGATGAGCAGTTCTTC.

V is TRBV6-4 and J is TRBJ1-3; the D gene is possibly TRBD1 (5 bases). Trimming pared 0 bases from V and 0 bases from J, leaving 12 bases between. The length of the CDR3 is 17 residues. Germline V lookup: CDR1 MRHNA, CDR2 SNTAGT. CDR3 DNA sequence: TGTGCCAGCAGTGACTCGGGGCCTACCATCTCTGGAAACACCATATATTTT. Its protein is CASSDSGPTISGNTIYF.

The chain employs TRBV6-4 and TRBJ1-1; TRBD1 matches 8 bases. The germline V gene encodes CDR1 MRHNA and CDR2 SNTAGT. The CDR3 contains 16 residues. V trimming: 5 bases; J trimming: 0 bases; junction bases outside the gene matches: 8. The CDR3, as DNA: TGTGCCAGCAGTCTGACAGGGGCTTCTTTGAACACTGAAGCTTTCTTT. Protein sequence: CASSLTGASLNTEAFF.

In DNA form, the CDR3 reads TGCGCCAGCAGCATAGGGTCAGATACGCAGTATTTT. Encoded protein: CASSIGSDTQYF. The chain links TRBV5-1 to TRBJ2-3; D unclear. V dropped 4 bases and J dropped 4 bases, with 7 bases sitting between them. Germline CDR1 SGHRS, CDR2 YFSETQ. The CDR3 length is 12 residues.

The chain employs TRBV15 and TRBJ2-3; 7 positions agree with TRBD2. The CDR3 is 14 amino acids. Trimming cost V 4 bases and J 6 bases; bases outside gene matches: 7. CDR1 and CDR2 (germline): LNHNV, YYDKDF (reference sequence). In nucleotides, the CDR3 is TGTGCCACCAGCATGCTCGCGGGAGATGATACGCAGTATTTT. Amino acids: CATSMLAGDDTQYF. Full variable domain (missing parts from reference TRBV15 and TRBJ2-3): DAMVIQNPRYQVTQFGKPVTLSCSQTLNHNVMYWYQQKSSQAPKLLFHYYDKDFNNEADTPDNFQSRRPNTSFCFLDIRSPGLGDTAMYLCATSMLAGDDTQYFGPGTRLTVL.

The chain couples TRBV6-5 to TRBJ1-3, with D unresolved. The V gene lost 6 bases and the J gene lost 2 bases, with 14 bases spanning the gap. The CDR3 extends over 15 amino acids. The germline CDR1 and CDR2 sequences are MNHEY and SVGAGI. In DNA form, the CDR3 reads TGTGCCAGCAGCCACCTTGGCGGGGCTGGAAACACCATATATTTT. It codes for CASSHLGGAGNTIYF.